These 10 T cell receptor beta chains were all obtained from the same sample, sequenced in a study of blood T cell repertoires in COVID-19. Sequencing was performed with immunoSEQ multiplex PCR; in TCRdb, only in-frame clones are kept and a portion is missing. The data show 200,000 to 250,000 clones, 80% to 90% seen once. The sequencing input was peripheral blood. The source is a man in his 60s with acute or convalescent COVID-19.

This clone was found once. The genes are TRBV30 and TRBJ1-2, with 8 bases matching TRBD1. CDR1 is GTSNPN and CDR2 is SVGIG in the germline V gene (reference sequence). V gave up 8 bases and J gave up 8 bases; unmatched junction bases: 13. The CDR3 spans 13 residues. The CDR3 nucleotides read TGTGCCGGATCGGGACAGGCAGGGTGGGGCTACACCTTC. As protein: CAGSGQAGWGYTF.

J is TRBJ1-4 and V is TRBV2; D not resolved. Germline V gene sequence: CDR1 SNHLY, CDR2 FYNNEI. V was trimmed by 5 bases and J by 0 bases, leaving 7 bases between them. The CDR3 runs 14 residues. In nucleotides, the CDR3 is TGTGCCAGCAGTTTAATCTCAACTAATGAAAAACTGTTTTTT. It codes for CASSLISTNEKLFF.

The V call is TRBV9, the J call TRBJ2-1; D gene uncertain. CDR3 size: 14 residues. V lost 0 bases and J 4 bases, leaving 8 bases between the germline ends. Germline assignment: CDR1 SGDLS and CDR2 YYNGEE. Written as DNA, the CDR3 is TGTGCCAGCAGCGTAGCTGCTACTTACAATGAGCAGTTCTTC. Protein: CASSVAATYNEQFF. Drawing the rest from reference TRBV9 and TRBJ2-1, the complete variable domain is DSGVTQTPKHLITATGQRVTLRCSPRSGDLSVYWYQQSLDQGLQFLIQYYNGEERAKGNILERFSAQQFPDLHSELNLSSLELGDSALYFCASSVAATYNEQFFGPGTRLTVL.

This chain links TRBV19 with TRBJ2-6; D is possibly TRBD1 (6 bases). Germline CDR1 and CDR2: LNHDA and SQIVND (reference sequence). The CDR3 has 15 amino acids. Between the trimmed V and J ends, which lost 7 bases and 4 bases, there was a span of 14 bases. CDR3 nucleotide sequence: TGTGCCAGTACTCACTACAGGGCCGGGGCCAACGTCCTGACTTTC. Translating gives CASTHYRAGANVLTF.

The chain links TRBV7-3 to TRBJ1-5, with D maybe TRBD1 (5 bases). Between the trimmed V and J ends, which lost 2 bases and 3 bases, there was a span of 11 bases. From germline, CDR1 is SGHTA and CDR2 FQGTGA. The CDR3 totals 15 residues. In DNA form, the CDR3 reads TGTGCCAGCAGCTTACGGGGGGACCCCAATCAGCCCCAGCATTTT. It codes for CASSLRGDPNQPQHF.

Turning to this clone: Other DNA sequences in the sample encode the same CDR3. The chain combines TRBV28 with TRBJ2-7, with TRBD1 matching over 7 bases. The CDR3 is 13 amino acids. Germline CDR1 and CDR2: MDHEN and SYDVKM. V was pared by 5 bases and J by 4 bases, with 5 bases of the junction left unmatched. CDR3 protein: CASSRDRTYEQYF. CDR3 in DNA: TGTGCCAGCAGTCGGGACAGAACTTACGAGCAGTACTTC.

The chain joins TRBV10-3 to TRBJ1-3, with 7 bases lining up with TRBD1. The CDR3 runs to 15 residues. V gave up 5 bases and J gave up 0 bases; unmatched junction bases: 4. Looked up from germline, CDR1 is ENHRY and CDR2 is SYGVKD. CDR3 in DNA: TGTGCCATCAGTCCTCGGGACAGCTCTGGAAACACCATATATTTT. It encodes CAISPRDSSGNTIYF.

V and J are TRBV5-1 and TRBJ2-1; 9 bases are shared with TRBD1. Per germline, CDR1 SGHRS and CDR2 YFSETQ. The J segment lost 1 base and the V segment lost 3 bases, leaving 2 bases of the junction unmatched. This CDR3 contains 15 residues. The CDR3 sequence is CASSSGQGSYNEQFF. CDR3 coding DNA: TGCGCCAGCAGCTCTGGACAGGGGTCCTACAATGAGCAGTTCTTC.

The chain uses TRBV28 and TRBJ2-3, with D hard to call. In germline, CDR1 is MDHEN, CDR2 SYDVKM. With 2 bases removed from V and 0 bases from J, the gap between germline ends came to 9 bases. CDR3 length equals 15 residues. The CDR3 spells CASSLLVLSTDTQYF. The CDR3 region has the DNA TGTGCCAGCAGTTTACTAGTCCTTAGCACAGATACGCAGTATTTT.

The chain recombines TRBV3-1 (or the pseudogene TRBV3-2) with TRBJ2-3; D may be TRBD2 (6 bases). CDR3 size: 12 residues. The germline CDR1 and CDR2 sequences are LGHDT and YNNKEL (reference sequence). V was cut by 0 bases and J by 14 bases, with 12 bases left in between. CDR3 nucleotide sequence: TGTGCCAGCAGCCAAGACCTACGGGAGCGGTATTTT. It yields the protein CASSQDLRERYF.